Listed here is a single T cell receptor beta chain. The sample comes from a study of blood T cells in healthy people across ages. This CDR3 has 13 residues. Per germline, CDR1 GTSNPN and CDR2 SVGIG (reference sequence). The V end lost 3 bases, the J end lost 1 base, and 7 bases lay between the germline ends. Primers used in a second PCR of about 7 to 11 cycles were a sample-barcoded 5' primer and a J-beta primer mix. TCRdb reanalysed the 5' RACE reads using MiXCR and keeps one entry per CDR3 protein. The data show about 1,400,000 distinct CDR3 sequences, 45% to 70% seen once. The rearrangement links TRBV30 to TRBJ2-1; D is perhaps TRBD2 (6 bases). This clonotype was obtained from a man younger than 30 in good health. Sequenced material: blood. The CDR3 loop reads CAWREGSYNEQFF. In DNA, the CDR3 is TGTGCCTGGAGGGAGGGGTCCTACAATGAGCAGTTCTTC. Full variable domain (remainder filled in from reference TRBV30 and TRBJ2-1): SQTIHQWPATLVQPVGSPLSLECTVEGTSNPNLYWYRQAAGRGLQLLFYSVGIGQISSEVPQNLSASRPQDRQFILSSKKLLLSDSGFYLCAWREGSYNEQFFGPGTRLTVL.